This T cell receptor (beta chain) appears in the sequencing data of a study of response to subunit inactivated influenza vaccine. TCRdb processed the RT-PCR reads anew with MiXCR; each CDR3 protein has one entry. Of 700,000 to 800,000 distinct CDR3 sequences in the sample, around 18% were seen once. This clonotype was counted a few times. The antigen remains unidentified. Study findings and constraints: Authors suggested few new T cells are recruited by each seasonal influenza vaccination.

This CDR3 region has 15 residues. Per the germline V gene, CDR1 is SQVTM and CDR2 is ANQGSEA. Trimming cost V 7 bases and J 7 bases, with 26 bases left between them. The specimen was PBMCs from blood, collected 5 days after vaccination. The chain links TRBV29-1 to TRBJ2-7, with TRBD1 as a possible D gene (5 bases). The TCR comes from a man aged 50 to 59 who received an inactivated influenza vaccine. In DNA form, the CDR3 reads TGCAGCGGCTGGTGGGCGGCAGGGAATTCTAAGGAGCAGTACTTC. It encodes CSGWWAAGNSKEQYF.